A single sample is the source of the 11 T cell receptor beta chains below, sequenced in a study of T cell repertoires in cytomegalovirus infection. TCRdb re-called the reads through MiXCR, storing one row per CDR3 protein. The sample records a few hundred thousand distinct CDR3 sequences, 15% to 20% being singletons. Sequenced input: CD8+ T cells from PBMCs. The origin of the receptors is a human donor in good health (CMV status not recorded). Some clones in this sample may be carry-over from other donors' samples.

In regard to this clonotype: A much larger clone lies a single base off, so this may be a read error. The chain combines TRBV7-9 with TRBJ1-4; D is possibly TRBD1 (5 bases). CDR1 SEHNR and CDR2 FQNEAQ come from the germline V gene (reference sequence). The CDR3 sequence is 12 residues long. This CDR3 reads CVSSSDSVKLFF. The CDR3 DNA is TGTGTCAGCAGCTCAGACAGTGTAAAACTGTTTTTT.

This clonotype was observed at least ten times. The chain is built from TRBV7-2 and TRBJ1-2; D gene uncertain. In germline, CDR1 is SGHTA, CDR2 FQGNSA. CDR3 length: 16 residues. The V end lost 0 bases, the J end lost 6 bases, and 17 bases lay between the germline ends. The CDR3 bases are TGTGCCAGCAGCTTAGCGCTTCTGGGGATGTATCATGGCTACACCTTC. Protein sequence: CASSLALLGMYHGYTF.

This rearrangement joins TRBV12-3 or TRBV12-4 to TRBJ1-1; tentative D call: TRBD1 (6 bases). Trimming took 5 bases from V and 2 from J, leaving 9 bases between them. CDR3 length: 13 residues. The CDR3 is CASSEGGNTEAFF. The CDR3 bases are TGTGCCAGCAGTGAAGGGGGTAACACTGAAGCTTTCTTT.

This clonotype has more than one count but fewer than ten. The rearrangement joins TRBV19 to TRBJ1-1; D is uncertain. Germline values: CDR1 LNHDA, CDR2 SQIVND (reference sequence). V shed 7 bases and J shed 1 base, with 7 bases lying between them. This CDR3 comprises 12 residues. Here the CDR3 reads CASKVRNTEAFF. The CDR3 coding sequence is TGTGCCAGTAAGGTGAGGAACACTGAAGCTTTCTTT. Full variable domain (rest looked up from reference TRBV19 and TRBJ1-1): DGGITQSPKYLFRKEGQNVTLSCEQNLNHDAMYWYRQDPGQGLRLIYYSQIVNDFQKGDIAEGYSVSREKKESFPLTVTSAQKNPTAFYLCASKVRNTEAFFGQGTRLTVV.

At least ten counts were recorded for this clonotype. The chain recombines TRBV12-3 or TRBV12-4 with TRBJ2-2; D is unresolved. Trimming removed 3 bases at V and 6 bases at J, with 11 bases between. This CDR3 region has 14 residues. In DNA, the CDR3 is TGTGCCAGCAGTTTCATGGGGATCCCCGGGGAGCTGTTTTTT. Amino acid sequence: CASSFMGIPGELFF.

This clonotype was detected many times. DNA for the CDR3: TGCAGTGCTAGTTACCTAGCAGAAGCTTTCTTT. It encodes CSASYLAEAFF. V is TRBV20-1 and J is TRBJ1-1; unclear D gene. Trimming pared 3 bases from V and 8 bases from J, leaving 10 bases between. The CDR3 loop spans 11 amino acids. CDR1 and CDR2 from the germline V gene are DFQATT and SNEGSKA (reference sequence).

Ten or more counts support this clonotype. The rearrangement joins TRBV7-2 to TRBJ1-6; D gene unclear. Trimming took off 2 bases at V and 0 bases at J, with 8 bases between the two ends. The length of the CDR3 is 16 residues. Germline V gene sequence: CDR1 SGHTA, CDR2 FQGNSA. The CDR3 nucleotides read TGTGCCAGCAGCTTATGGAGAAGCTCCTATAATTCACCCCTCCACTTT. It yields the protein CASSLWRSSYNSPLHF.

This clonotype has only a few counts. As DNA, the CDR3 is TGCAGTGCTAGGAAGGGGGAGGGGCTCCTGATTAGGTCCTACAATGAGCAGTTCTTC. Encoded protein: CSARKGEGLLIRSYNEQFF. J is TRBJ2-1 and V is TRBV20-1; TRBD2 is a possible D gene (7 bases). The germline V gene encodes CDR1 DFQATT and CDR2 SNEGSKA (reference sequence). The ends were cut back, 3 bases at V and 1 base at J, with 25 bases in the middle. The CDR3 extends over 19 amino acids.

The chain joins TRBV15 to TRBJ1-4; the match to TRBD1 covers 8 bases. Per germline, CDR1 LNHNV and CDR2 YYDKDF (reference sequence). The V segment lost 3 bases and the J segment 6 bases; nucleotides outside the gene matches: 6. This CDR3 has 15 residues. The CDR3 loop reads CATSSTGTGYEKLFF. CDR3 DNA sequence: TGTGCCACCAGCAGTACCGGGACAGGTTATGAAAAACTGTTTTTT.

CDR3 residues: CASSVVDSYNEQFF. The CDR3 nucleotides read TGTGCCAGCAGCGTAGTTGACTCCTACAATGAGCAGTTCTTC. This chain uses TRBV9 with TRBJ2-1, with no clear D. The CDR3 extends over 14 amino acids. Germline CDR1 and CDR2: SGDLS and YYNGEE. Trimming took 0 bases from V and 0 from J, leaving 4 bases between them.

A few counts support this clonotype. J is TRBJ1-5 and V is TRBV6-2 or TRBV6-3; no definite D call. Per the germline V gene, CDR1 is MNHEY and CDR2 is SVGEGT. V lost 8 bases and J 8 bases, leaving 22 bases between the germline ends. The CDR3 spans 15 residues. In DNA, the CDR3 is TGTGCCAGCCGGGAGGACGGCTCGGTTTTGGAGCCCCAGCATTTT. Translation gives CASREDGSVLEPQHF.